The present entry profiles one T cell receptor (beta chain) with its context. The data belong to a study of blood T cell repertoires in COVID-19. Study in general: Sites in the United States, Italy and Spain provided acute and convalescent COVID-19 samples. PBMCs, B-cell-depleted T cells, or T cells were the source of the cDNA or gDNA that made up the material.

The V and J ends lost 2 bases and 7 bases respectively, with 24 bases between them. The CDR3 sequence is 17 residues long. CDR1 and CDR2 (germline): SGHNT, YYREEE (reference sequence). Seattle's enrolled individuals joined amid active infection and were then monitored longitudinally. How the authors handled the data: Amplification with reference gene primers provided the estimates of nucleated cell counts. TCRdb's copy holds only in-frame clones and misses some; the assay was immunoSEQ multiplex PCR. The D gene and trimming were derived from the DNA, and the V and J assignments and clone size from that table. The profile covers about 350,000 clones, with about 91% appearing a single time and 7.5% to 10% taken by the ten largest.

Sample: peripheral blood. V and J are TRBV5-4 and TRBJ1-2, with TRBD1 as a possible D gene (6 bases). The receptor was isolated from a man aged 30-40 years with COVID-19, enrolled during active disease. The CDR3 here is CASSFAVSAGDMRGYTF. The CDR3, as DNA: TGTGCCAGCAGCTTCGCGGTATCCGCCGGGGACATGCGTGGCTACACCTTC.